A selection of T cell receptor beta chains follows, all from one sample in a study of blood T cell repertoires in COVID-19. Sequencing used immunoSEQ multiplex PCR; TCRdb keeps in-frame clones, though not all of them. The data show about 210,000 clones, with around 80% seen just once and more than 10% held by the top ten. Sequenced: peripheral blood. All receptors derive from a woman between 40 and 55 years old with acute or convalescent COVID-19. CDR3s include the opening cysteine and the closing phenylalanine or tryptophan. A D gene is named only where the DNA matches it firmly. The size entry is marked missing in some rows and otherwise reads once, few, many or a size class.

>NA|TRBJ2-3|NA|TRBV3-1/TRBV3-2
CASKGGTDTQYF
TGTGCCAGCAAGGGGGGCACAGATACGCAGTATTTT
>NA|TRBJ1-2|NA|TRBV19
CASSIAGLYGYTF
TGTGCCAGTAGTATTGCTGGCCTCTATGGCTACACCTTC
>NA|TRBJ2-1|NA|TRBV5-1
CASSFTSRSSYNEQFF
TGCGCCAGCAGCTTTACGAGCCGGAGCTCCTACAATGAGCAGTTCTTC
>NA|TRBJ2-1|TRBD2|TRBV4-3
CASSQDRAGASYNEQFF
TGCGCCAGCAGCCAAGATCGAGCGGGAGCGTCCTACAATGAGCAGTTCTTC
>NA|TRBJ2-3|TRBD2|TRBV5-1
CASSLGTSGNTDTQYF
TGCGCCAGCAGCTTGGGGACTAGCGGGAACACAGATACGCAGTATTTT
>NA|TRBJ2-5|TRBD1|TRBV4-1
CASSQTGGETQYF
TGCGCCAGCAGCCAAACAGGGGGCGAGACCCAGTACTTC
>NA|TRBJ1-2|NA|TRBV21-1
CASSKRDRGPYGYTF
TGTGCCAGCAGCAAGCGAGACAGGGGGCCCTATGGCTACACCTTC
>NA|TRBJ2-4|NA|TRBV21-1
CASSPPPRDCAKNIQYF
TGTGCCAGCAGCCCGCCCCCCAGGGATTGCGCCAAAAACATTCAGTACTTC
>NA|TRBJ2-2|NA|TRBV9
CASSGRYGELFF
TGTGCCAGCAGCGGTCGTTACGGGGAGCTGTTTTTT
>many|TRBJ2-7|TRBD1|TRBV30
CAWRRGQVGEQYF
TGTGCCTGGAGAAGGGGACAGGTCGGCGAGCAGTACTTC
>NA|TRBJ1-1|TRBD1|TRBV11-2
CASSLERGLNTEAFF
TGTGCCAGCAGCTTGGAGAGGGGGCTTAACACTGAAGCTTTCTTT
>NA|TRBJ2-7|NA|TRBV10-1
CANRVCSEQYF
TGCGCCAACAGGGTTTGTAGCGAGCAGTACTTC
>NA|TRBJ1-2|TRBD1|TRBV19
CASRDRGSSPQANGYTF
TGTGCCAGTAGAGACAGGGGGTCATCCCCCCAGGCTAATGGCTACACCTTC
>NA|TRBJ1-1|NA|TRBV6-5
CASRGLKNTEAFF
TGTGCCAGCAGGGGACTGAAGAACACTGAAGCTTTCTTT
>NA|TRBJ2-1|TRBD1|TRBV27
CASSKTGTGLFF
TGTGCCAGCAGCAAAACCGGGACAGGGCTGTTCTTC
>NA|TRBJ2-7|TRBD1|TRBV7-3
CASSPGGNEQYF
TGTGCCAGCAGCCCAGGGGGAAACGAGCAGTACTTC
>few|TRBJ1-1|TRBD1|TRBV18
CASSLGGQGNTEAFF
TGTGCCAGCTCACTTGGGGGACAGGGGAACACTGAAGCTTTCTTT
>NA|TRBJ2-1|TRBD2|TRBV10-1
CASRSGTSRFNEQFF
TGCGCCAGCAGATCCGGGACTAGCAGGTTCAATGAGCAGTTCTTC